Presented here are 29 T cell receptor beta chains from one specimen sequenced in a study of tumor-infiltrating lymphocytes in primary liver carcinoma. Alongside blood RNA obtained from unsorted whole blood, germline DNA was also extracted. From 500 ng of total RNA, TCR beta-specific cDNA was reverse-transcribed using a constant-region primer. It was through three nested multiplex PCR rounds of slightly modified ARM-PCR that TCR beta libraries arose. With TRBV1-TRBV30 forward primers and a C-beta reverse primer, the first two PCR rounds were run for roughly 10 cycles each. TCRdb recomputed calls from the multiplex PCR reads with MiXCR, one row per CDR3 protein. The data show 330,000 or so distinct CDR3 sequences, roughly two thirds seen once. Specimen: peripheral blood. Every receptor here comes from a middle-aged man with primary liver carcinoma and hepatitis B virus infection.

This clonotype was seen only a few times. The junction departs from the called germline gene at one end, perhaps through a read error. V gene TRBV6-2 or TRBV6-3 combines with J gene TRBJ1-1; perhaps TRBD1 as D (6 bases). Per the germline V gene, CDR1 is MNHEY and CDR2 is SVGEGT. The length of the CDR3 is 14 residues. This chain's CDR3 is CASRNPGGGTEAFF. The CDR3 region has the DNA TGTGCCAGTAGAAACCCCGGGGGCGGCACTGAGGCTTTCTTT.

With respect to this clonotype: One end of the junction varies from germline; a read error may be responsible. This chain joins TRBV11-2 and TRBJ2-7; 10 bases fit TRBD1. The CDR3 consists of 15 residues. Germline V gene sequence: CDR1 SGHAT, CDR2 FQNNGV. Here the CDR3 reads CTSRYDRGHGYEQYF. As DNA, the CDR3 is TGTACCAGCAGATACGACAGGGGGCATGGATACGAGCAGTACTTC. The complete variable domain, with remaining parts taken from reference TRBV11-2 and TRBJ2-7, reads EAGVAQSPRYKIIEKRQSVAFWCNPISGHATLYWYQQILGQGPKLLIQFQNNGVVDDSQLPKDRFSAERLKGVDSTLKIQPAKLEDSAVYLCTSRYDRGHGYEQYFGPGTRLTVT.

To note about this clonotype: A read error may explain this, as a much larger clone is one base away. The chain links TRBV5-5 to TRBJ1-5; the D gene is possibly TRBD1 (6 bases). CDR1 and CDR2 from the germline V gene are SGHKS and YYEKEE (reference sequence). The CDR3 has 14 amino acids. Written as DNA, the CDR3 is TGTGTCAGCAGCTTGGAACAGGGCACTCAGCCCCAGCATTTT. It specifies CVSSLEQGTQPQHF.

A word on this clonotype: A read error may produce the germline difference seen at one junction end. The chain joins TRBV11-2 to TRBJ2-7; D not resolved. This CDR3 region has 16 residues. CDR1 SGHAT and CDR2 FQNNGV come from the germline V gene. The CDR3 region has the DNA TGTACCAGCAGCTTAGAATTGCAGTTTAAATCGTTCGACCAGTACTTC. Translation: CTSSLELQFKSFDQYF.

In regard to this clonotype: A much larger clone lies a single base off, so this may be a read error. The chain carries TRBV6-6 and TRBJ2-5, with D maybe TRBD2 (6 bases). CDR3 size: 16 residues. Germline assignment: CDR1 MNHNY and CDR2 SVGAGI (reference sequence). CDR3 bases: TGTGCCAGCAGTGGAATGGGGGGAAGCTACCAAGAGACCCGGTACTTC. It encodes CASSGMGGSYQETRYF.

This clonotype has at least ten counts. V gene TRBV7-9 combines with J gene TRBJ2-3; D remains ambiguous. This CDR3 spans 12 amino acids. Per germline, CDR1 SEHNR and CDR2 FQNEAQ (reference sequence). V gave up 8 bases and J gave up 2 bases, with 8 bases separating them. The CDR3 DNA is TGTGCCAGCCAGCAGCTCACAGATACGCAGTATTTT. Translating it yields CASQQLTDTQYF.

Worth noting for this clonotype: A read error may explain this, as a much larger clone is one base away. This sequence joins TRBV11-1 and TRBJ2-4, with 10 bases lining up with TRBD1. J was trimmed by 3 bases and V by 5 bases; bases with no gene match: 19. Germline V gene data show CDR1 as SGHAT and CDR2 as FQDESV (reference sequence). The CDR3 covers 20 residues. The CDR3 coding sequence is TGTGCCAGCAGCGAGGACAGGGGGAGTTTCGGGAACGTTAGCAAAAACATTCAGTACTTC. Encoded protein: CASSEDRGSFGNVSKNIQYF.

Comment on this clonotype: At one of its ends the junction is not consistent with the germline gene, which may arise from a read error. This chain links TRBV6-6 with TRBJ1-1, with D perhaps matching TRBD1 (5 bases). The CDR3 length is 16 residues. The germline V gene encodes CDR1 MNHNY and CDR2 SVGAGI (reference sequence). The CDR3, as DNA: TGTGCCAACAGTTATGGCCAGGGTGATTCGGATAATGAAGCTTTCTTT. Protein product: CANSYGQGDSDNEAFF.

A single count supports this clonotype. The chain links TRBV20-1 to TRBJ1-1; no clear D gene. CDR3 length equals 12 residues. CDR1 DFQATT and CDR2 SNEGSKA come from the germline V gene (reference sequence). V lost 3 bases and J lost 7, with 12 bases in between. In DNA form, the CDR3 reads TGCAGTGCTAGTGGCCACACGGATGAAGCTTTCTTT. Amino acids: CSASGHTDEAFF.

About this clonotype itself: A read error may explain this, as a much larger clone is one base away. The CDR3 loop is CSAGWGINTGELFF. For the CDR3, the DNA is TGCAGCGCCGGGTGGGGGATTAACACCGGGGAGCTGTTTTTT. V gene TRBV29-1 combines with J gene TRBJ2-2; either TRBD1 or TRBD2 may fit D (5 bases each). V gave up 7 bases and J gave up 2 bases, with 14 bases separating them. CDR3 length: 14 amino acids. CDR1 is SQVTM, CDR2 ANQGSEA, per germline.

Concerning this clonotype: This may stem from a read error, because a much larger clone lies one nucleotide away. The V and J genes are TRBV6-6 and TRBJ2-1, with 7 bases aligning to TRBD1. The CDR3 contains 16 residues. The junction had 14 bases not matched to a gene; V was cut back by 3 bases and J by 9 bases. Germline-derived CDR1 and CDR2 are MNHNY and SVGAGI (reference sequence). CDR3 residues: CASSYTVTGTVGEQFF. DNA for the CDR3: TGTGCCAGCAGTTATACAGTGACAGGGACCGTAGGTGAGCAGTTCTTC.

V is TRBV29-1 and J is TRBJ2-7; TRBD1 aligns across 11 bases. After removal of 2 bases from V and 7 bases from J, the junction contained 7 bases not matched to a gene. CDR1 and CDR2 (germline): SQVTM, ANQGSEA. CDR3 length equals 14 residues. The CDR3 region has the DNA TGCAGCGTTGAAAAAGGGACAGGGGGGGGGGAGCAGTACTTC. Encoded protein: CSVEKGTGGGEQYF.

This chain uses TRBV14 with TRBJ2-3; 7 nucleotides align to TRBD2. CDR1 is SGHDN, CDR2 FVKESK, per germline. This CDR3 has 16 amino acids. The J segment lost 8 bases and the V segment lost 2 bases, leaving 13 bases of the junction unmatched. CDR3 region: CASSQTGTTSVGTQYF. The CDR3 bases are TGTGCCAGCAGCCAAACCGGGACTACCTCCGTGGGTACGCAGTATTTT.

This clonotype was seen once. This rearrangement joins TRBV11-3 to TRBJ2-5; D not resolved. With 2 bases removed from V and 5 bases from J, the gap between germline ends came to 9 bases. CDR1 is SGHNT, CDR2 YENEEA, per germline. CDR3 length: 13 residues. CDR3: CASSLCLQETQYF. CDR3 in DNA: TGTGCCAGCAGCTTATGCTTACAGGAGACCCAGTACTTC.

A note on this clonotype: One end of the junction fails to match germline, which may point to a read error. The chain has TRBV10-2 and TRBJ2-2; 7 positions match TRBD2. The CDR3 is made up of 14 amino acids. CDR1 is WSHSY, CDR2 SAAADI, per germline. CDR3 residues: CAGKPGLPTEELFF. The CDR3 DNA reads as TGCGCCGGGAAGCCGGGACTACCCACCGAGGAGCTGTTTTTT.

CDR3 in DNA: TGTGCCAGCAGCGCCTCCGGGACAGGGGTGGAAAAACTGTTTTTT. Translated: CASSASGTGVEKLFF. The V gene is TRBV7-3, the J gene TRBJ1-4, with 10 bases that match TRBD1. This CDR3 contains 15 residues. The junction had 8 bases not matched to a gene; V was cut back by 5 bases and J by 8 bases. CDR1 SGHTA and CDR2 FQGTGA come from the germline V gene. The full variable domain, with the rest looked up from reference TRBV7-3 and TRBJ1-4, is GAGVSQTPSNKVTEKGKYVELRCDPISGHTALYWYRQSLGQGPEFLIYFQGTGAADDSGLPNDRFFAVRPEGSVSTLKIQRTERGDSAVYLCASSASGTGVEKLFFGSGTQLSVL.

V and J are TRBV5-1 and TRBJ2-7; the D gene is possibly TRBD1 (6 bases). This CDR3 comprises 14 residues. Germline assignment: CDR1 SGHRS and CDR2 YFSETQ. The V end lost 4 bases, the J end lost 3 bases, and 14 bases lay between the germline ends. The CDR3 protein is CASSGTGQHYEQYF. CDR3 nucleotides: TGCGCCAGCAGCGGGACCGGACAGCACTACGAGCAGTACTTC.

On this clonotype itself: Germline and junction disagree at one end, which may indicate a read error. This chain uses TRBV5-1 with TRBJ1-5; no definite D call. The CDR3 is 15 amino acids. Per the germline V gene, CDR1 is SGHRS and CDR2 is YFSETQ. The CDR3 DNA follows: TGCGCCAGCAGCTTGGAGGGCCGCCAAAATCAGCCCCAGCACTTT. Its protein is CASSLEGRQNQPQHF.

This clonotype was observed many times. The J gene is TRBJ2-6, the V gene TRBV10-3, with TRBD1 matching 10 bases. CDR1 and CDR2 (germline): ENHRY, SYGVKD. The CDR3 is made up of 15 amino acids. Trimming at V came to 8 bases and at J to 3 bases, leaving 4 bases not matched to a gene. The CDR3 bases are TGTGCCATCGGGACAGGGGTTCATGGGGCCAACGTCCTGACTTTC. Residues: CAIGTGVHGANVLTF.

Remarks on this clonotype: This may stem from a read error, because a much larger clone lies one nucleotide away. Here the CDR3 DNA reads TGTGCCAGCAGTGAAGCTGGAGGGTGCCAAGCTTTCTTT. This codes for CASSEAGGCQAFF. V is TRBV6-1 and J is TRBJ1-1; D is unclear. Germline V CDR1 and CDR2: MNHNS, SASEGT. The CDR3 covers 13 residues. V was pared by 0 bases and J by 9 bases, with 11 bases between.

In the case of this clonotype: A single base separates this from a much larger clone, so it may be a read error. The V and J genes are TRBV6-1 and TRBJ1-2; a weak D match, TRBD1 (5 bases). CDR1 and CDR2 (germline): MNHNS, SASEGT. The CDR3 is made up of 13 amino acids. DNA for the CDR3: TGTACCAGCAGTGCAGGGAGGGAGAATGGCTACACCTTC. Encoded protein: CTSSAGRENGYTF.

There are many counts of this clonotype. The genes are TRBV4-1 and TRBJ1-2, with no clear D. There are 18 residues in the CDR3. Trimming removed 0 bases at V and 5 bases at J, with 22 bases between. Germline values: CDR1 MGHRA, CDR2 YSYEKL. In DNA, the CDR3 is TGCGCCAGCAGCCAAGATTTAACCCCACGTGGCGAAGGGTATGGCTACACCTTC. It is translated as CASSQDLTPRGEGYGYTF.

This clonotype was recorded at least ten times. The rearrangement joins TRBV6-2 or TRBV6-3 to TRBJ2-1; D unresolved. Germline lookup yields CDR1 MNHEY and CDR2 SVGEGT. The CDR3 sequence is 12 residues long. V lost 7 bases and J 5 bases, leaving 9 bases between the germline ends. The CDR3 nucleotides read TGTGCCAGCAACGGCGGCAACAATGAGCAGTTCTTC. Its translation: CASNGGNNEQFF.

Concerning this clonotype itself: A much larger clonotype is one base distant, so this may be a read error. The CDR3 DNA reads TGCGCCAGCAGTGATTATTCCGATGGCGAGCAGTACTTC. Protein sequence: CASSDYSDGEQYF. The chain couples TRBV4-3 to TRBJ2-7, with D unresolved. In germline, CDR1 is LGHNA, CDR2 YSLEER. V lost 6 bases, J lost 6 bases, and 15 bases lay in between. This CDR3 is 13 amino acids long.

To note about this clonotype: A much larger clone lies one base from this, so it may be a read error. CDR3 region: CASSFGTTNEQFF. The CDR3 bases are TGTGCCAGCAGTTTCGGGACAACCAATGAGCAGTTCTTC. The J gene is TRBJ2-1, the V gene TRBV6-2 or TRBV6-3, with a weak D call TRBD1 (6 bases). Trimming removed 4 bases at V and 6 bases at J, with 10 bases between. CDR1 is MNHEY, CDR2 SVGEGT, per germline. This CDR3 has 13 residues.

A word on this clonotype: At one end the junction does not follow the germline gene, possibly because of a read error. The rearrangement links TRBV20-1 to TRBJ2-3, with unresolved D. The germline V gene has CDR1 DFQATT and CDR2 SNEGSKA (reference sequence). The CDR3 runs to 8 residues. The DNA for the CDR3 is TGCGGTGCTAACCCCACGGATTTT. It specifies CGANPTDF.

About this clonotype itself: One junction end does not reproduce the germline sequence, and a read error may be involved. V gene TRBV11-1 combines with J gene TRBJ2-7, with a tentative D call TRBD2 (6 bases). The germline CDR1 and CDR2 sequences are SGHAT and FQDESV (reference sequence). The CDR3 spans 18 residues. This CDR3 reads CASSGRTNGTSRSYGQYF. The CDR3 DNA sequence: TGTGCCAGCAGCGGCCGGACTAACGGGACCTCCAGGAGCTACGGGCAGTACTTC.

In its sample, this clonotype was seen once. The V and J genes are TRBV5-1 and TRBJ2-5; 7 bases fit TRBD1. V dropped 3 bases and J dropped 2; count of bases not matched to a gene: 10. The V gene's germline CDR1 is SGHRS and CDR2 YFSETQ. The CDR3 covers 16 residues. The CDR3 loop reads CASSSGGRQGQETQYF. In nucleotides, the CDR3 is TGCGCCAGCAGCTCGGGTGGGAGACAGGGACAAGAGACCCAGTACTTC.

Comment on this clonotype: A much larger clone lies one base from this, so it may be a read error. This chain links TRBV6-6 with TRBJ2-3, with D perhaps matching TRBD1 or TRBD2 (5 bases each). The CDR3 totals 14 residues. Trimming removed 5 bases from V and 8 bases from J, with 17 bases in between. The V gene's germline CDR1 is MNHNY and CDR2 SVGAGI (reference sequence). CDR3 residues: CASSTGTSTCTQYF. Written as DNA, the CDR3 is TGTGCCAGCAGTACCGGGACCTCCACATGTACGCAGTATTTT.